Below, 28 T cell receptor beta chains from the same sample are listed, as sequenced in a study of OX40 agonist ivuxolimab in advanced cancers. TCRdb's table, derived via immunoSEQ multiplex PCR, lists solely in-frame clones and lacks some. The sample consists of some 19,000 clones, 83% of them appearing once. The sample in question was CD4+ or CD8+ T cells sorted from blood, obtained in a trial of the OX40 agonist ivuxolimab. The origin of the receptors is an adult with an advanced solid tumor such as melanoma, head and neck, liver or kidney cancer.

The genes are TRBV27 and TRBJ2-3; the match to TRBD2 covers 9 bases. This CDR3 has 15 amino acids. Germline V gives CDR1 MNHEY, CDR2 SMNVEV (reference sequence). With 5 bases clipped from V and 4 bases from J, the junction kept 7 bases outside the gene matches. The CDR3 is CASSAPGGGADTQYF. The CDR3, as DNA: TGTGCCAGCAGTGCCCCGGGCGGGGGGGCAGATACGCAGTATTTT.

The V and J genes are TRBV5-6 and TRBJ2-2; D is perhaps TRBD2 (5 bases). The V gene's germline CDR1 is SGHDT and CDR2 YYEEEE. Trimming stripped 4 bases from V and 2 bases from J, with 9 bases between. CDR3 length: 14 residues. Here the CDR3 reads CASSHRENTGELFF. CDR3 DNA: TGTGCCAGCAGCCACCGGGAAAACACCGGGGAGCTGTTTTTT.

The chain employs TRBV7-9 and TRBJ2-7; D might be TRBD2 (7 bases). The germline V gene encodes CDR1 SEHNR and CDR2 FQNEAQ (reference sequence). Trimming cost V 5 bases and J 2 bases, with 19 bases left between them. This CDR3 spans 16 amino acids. CDR3 sequence (DNA): TGTGCCAGCAGCGGATCCCCTGCGGGGGCGGCCTACGAGCAGTACTTC. Translating gives CASSGSPAGAAYEQYF.

This sequence joins TRBV7-9 and TRBJ1-1; 8 bases line up with TRBD1. CDR3 length: 14 amino acids. Germline values: CDR1 SEHNR, CDR2 FQNEAQ (reference sequence). The V and J ends lost 5 bases and 1 base, in that order; junction bases with no gene match: 3. CDR3 in amino acids: CASSPTGENTEAFF. In DNA form, the CDR3 reads TGTGCCAGCAGCCCGACAGGGGAGAACACTGAAGCTTTCTTT.

This chain uses TRBV27 with TRBJ2-7, with D possibly being TRBD1 or TRBD2 (5 bases each). V was shortened by 5 bases and J by 4 bases, with 15 bases between the two germline ends. CDR1 and CDR2 from the germline V gene are MNHEY and SMNVEV (reference sequence). This CDR3 contains 14 residues. CDR3 nucleotides: TGTGCCAGCAGTCCCCTAAGGGGAGCGTACGAGCAGTACTTC. Translating gives CASSPLRGAYEQYF.

This clone was observed once. The chain joins TRBV6-5 to TRBJ2-7; D is undetermined. V was cut by 6 bases and J by 6 bases, with 15 bases left in between. Germline V CDR1 and CDR2: MNHEY, SVGAGI. The CDR3 is 13 amino acids. The CDR3 nucleotides read TGTGCCAGCAGGGTGCCCCTCTATCCCGAGCAGTACTTC. This gives the protein CASRVPLYPEQYF.

This clone has just one count. The V gene is TRBV6-1, the J gene TRBJ2-2; TRBD2 aligns across 12 bases. Germline CDR1 and CDR2: MNHNS and SASEGT. The CDR3 covers 19 residues. V shed 0 bases, J shed 1 base, and the junction held 6 bases outside the gene matches. The CDR3 sequence is CASSEAVSLAGGNTGELFF. DNA for the CDR3: TGTGCCAGCAGTGAAGCAGTTTCACTAGCGGGGGGGAACACCGGGGAGCTGTTTTTT.

V is TRBV7-9 and J is TRBJ2-5; D is unresolved. The CDR3 contains 14 residues. CDR1 is SEHNR, CDR2 FQNEAQ, per germline (reference sequence). V lost 3 bases, J lost 3 bases, and 11 bases lay in between. The CDR3 is CASSFSALEETQYF. The CDR3, as DNA: TGTGCCAGCAGCTTTTCCGCGCTCGAAGAGACCCAGTACTTC.

This clone was observed a handful of times. The genes are TRBV6-1 and TRBJ1-4; TRBD1 might be the D (5 bases). Deletions cut 2 bases from V and 11 bases from J, with 12 bases between. This CDR3 is 13 amino acids long. Germline CDR1 reads MNHNS; CDR2 reads SASEGT. The CDR3 DNA is TGTGCCAGCAGTGAACAGCTAGGGGACAAACTGTTTTTT. Translated: CASSEQLGDKLFF.

This clone was observed a few times. In DNA, the CDR3 is TGTGCCAGTAGTCGGCGGGGGGAGGATCAGCCCCAGCATTTT. It translates to CASSRRGEDQPQHF. V is TRBV19 and J is TRBJ1-5; TRBD1 might be the D (5 bases). The CDR3 has 14 residues. The germline V gene encodes CDR1 LNHDA and CDR2 SQIVND (reference sequence). V dropped 5 bases and J dropped 5 bases, with 13 bases sitting between them.

The CDR3 nucleotides are TGCGCCAGCAGCCAATTCTACAGGGGAGGTGGAGATACGCAGTATTTT. It specifies CASSQFYRGGGDTQYF. The chain is built from TRBV4-3 and TRBJ2-3, with D tentatively TRBD1 (7 bases). The CDR3 runs 16 residues. Looked up from germline, CDR1 is LGHNA and CDR2 is YSLEER. With 2 bases removed from V and 5 bases from J, the gap between germline ends came to 17 bases.

V gene TRBV9 combines with J gene TRBJ1-1; TRBD1 might be the D (6 bases). V lost 3 bases and J lost 4, with 10 bases in between. The CDR3 length is 13 residues. The germline CDR1 and CDR2 sequences are SGDLS and YYNGEE. The CDR3 sequence: CASSEGGFTEAFF. CDR3 nucleotides: TGTGCCAGCAGCGAAGGGGGTTTCACTGAAGCTTTCTTT.

CDR3 in DNA: TGTGCCAGCAGCCGATCCTACGAGCAGTACTTC. Translated, it gives CASSRSYEQYF. This rearrangement joins TRBV28 to TRBJ2-7; D unresolved. The CDR3 runs to 11 residues. Per germline, CDR1 MDHEN and CDR2 SYDVKM. V lost 6 bases, J lost 1 base, and 4 bases lay in between.

This chain uses TRBV5-5 with TRBJ1-2, with 7 bases fitting TRBD1. Per germline, CDR1 SGHKS and CDR2 YYEKEE (reference sequence). The CDR3 covers 14 residues. The trim removed 4 bases at V and 7 bases at J, leaving 10 bases unmatched. DNA for the CDR3: TGTGCCAGCAGCGACCCGACAGGGCGGAGTGGCTACACCTTC. Translated, it gives CASSDPTGRSGYTF.

This rearrangement joins TRBV7-6 to TRBJ2-5; D may be TRBD2 (6 bases). TRBJ2-7 explains the end of the DNA better; the J call may be wrong. CDR3 length equals 14 residues. CDR1 is SGHVS and CDR2 is FNYEAQ in the germline V gene. This CDR3 is CASSSGGSRAEQYF. For the CDR3, the DNA is TGTGCCAGCAGCTCTGGAGGGTCACGGGCCGAGCAGTACTTC.

The chain employs TRBV19 and TRBJ2-1; TRBD2 matches at 9 bases. The V gene's germline CDR1 is LNHDA and CDR2 SQIVND (reference sequence). V shed 4 bases, J shed 4 bases, and the junction held 2 bases outside the gene matches. The CDR3 is made up of 14 amino acids. In DNA, the CDR3 is TGTGCCAGTAGTACCCTAGCGGGGTACAATGAGCAGTTCTTC. As protein: CASSTLAGYNEQFF.

CDR3 residues: CASRSTENNEKLFF. The CDR3 DNA sequence: TGTGCCTCCCGTTCCACTGAGAATAATGAAAAACTGTTTTTT. V and J are TRBV30 and TRBJ1-4; no definite D call. The V end lost 7 bases, the J end lost 4 bases, and 16 bases lay between the germline ends. The CDR3 extends over 14 amino acids. CDR1 GTSNPN and CDR2 SVGIG come from the germline V gene (reference sequence).

The chain joins TRBV28 to TRBJ2-2; 10 nucleotides align to TRBD1. CDR1 is MDHEN and CDR2 is SYDVKM in the germline V gene. V gave up 5 bases and J gave up 6 bases; unmatched junction bases: 12. The CDR3 is 17 amino acids. The CDR3, as DNA: TGTGCCAGCAGTGGCCTGACAGGGGGCCCCACCGCCGGGGAGCTGTTTTTT. It yields the protein CASSGLTGGPTAGELFF.

The gene calls are TRBV6-1 and TRBJ1-2; D gene unclear. Trimming stripped 6 bases from V and 4 bases from J, with 6 bases between. CDR3 length equals 11 residues. From germline, CDR1 is MNHNS and CDR2 SASEGT. DNA of the CDR3: TGTGCCAGCAGCGACCTCTATGGCTACACCTTC. Amino acids: CASSDLYGYTF.

This chain connects TRBV11-3 to TRBJ1-2; D gene unclear. The CDR3 extends over 12 amino acids. Germline V lookup: CDR1 SGHNT, CDR2 YENEEA. Trimming took off 5 bases at V and 4 bases at J, with 8 bases between the two ends. The CDR3 DNA follows: TGTGCCAGCAGCGCTGACGGCTATGGCTACACCTTC. It translates to CASSADGYGYTF.

The V call is TRBV7-9, the J call TRBJ2-1, with D perhaps matching TRBD1 or TRBD2 (5 bases each). Germline CDR1 and CDR2: SEHNR and FQNEAQ (reference sequence). The CDR3 sequence is 15 residues long. Trimming removed 5 bases at V and 2 bases at J, with 13 bases between. This chain's CDR3 is CASSRKRGTYNEQFF. The CDR3, as DNA: TGTGCCAGCAGCCGCAAACGGGGCACCTACAATGAGCAGTTCTTC.

This clone is categorized as medium-sized. The chain links TRBV27 to TRBJ2-3; weak D call: TRBD2 (5 bases). Germline values: CDR1 MNHEY, CDR2 SMNVEV (reference sequence). The CDR3 extends over 13 amino acids. Trimming left V 8 bases short and J 2 bases short, with 11 bases between. CDR3 DNA sequence: TGTGCCAGCCCTACGGGGAACACAGATACGCAGTATTTT. Translating gives CASPTGNTDTQYF.

This clone appeared a few times. The V gene is TRBV6-5, the J gene TRBJ2-1; D could derive from TRBD1 or TRBD2 (6 bases each). The CDR3 has 13 amino acids. V was clipped by 0 bases and J by 10 bases, with 10 bases between them. Germline assignment: CDR1 MNHEY and CDR2 SVGAGI. CDR3 sequence: CASSYSTGAEQFF. CDR3 DNA sequence: TGTGCCAGCAGTTACTCGACGGGGGCAGAGCAGTTCTTC.

The CDR3 is CASSPYYRGILETQYF. The CDR3 nucleotides read TGTGCCAGCAGTCCGTACTATAGGGGTATCCTAGAGACCCAGTACTTC. The rearrangement uses TRBV27 and TRBJ2-5, with a weak D call TRBD1 (5 bases). Between the trimmed V and J ends, which lost 5 bases and 4 bases, there was a span of 20 bases. The CDR3 runs 16 residues. Germline CDR1 reads MNHEY; CDR2 reads SMNVEV (reference sequence).

The chain is built from TRBV5-1 and TRBJ2-7, with TRBD2 matching over 7 bases. This CDR3 has 15 amino acids. CDR1 and CDR2 (germline): SGHRS, YFSETQ. V shed 7 bases, J shed 0 bases, and the junction held 10 bases outside the gene matches. In nucleotides, the CDR3 is TGCGCCAGCCGCATGCGGGGGTTACCCTCCTACGAGCAGTACTTC. It translates to CASRMRGLPSYEQYF. Filled out from reference TRBV5-1 and TRBJ2-7, the complete variable domain reads KAGVTQTPRYLIKTRGQQVTLSCSPISGHRSVSWYQQTPGQGLQFLFEYFSETQRNKGNFPGRFSGRQFSNSRSEMNVSTLELGDSALYLCASRMRGLPSYEQYFGPGTRLTVT.

The chain has TRBV19 and TRBJ2-5, with TRBD2 matching 8 bases. From germline, CDR1 is LNHDA and CDR2 SQIVND (reference sequence). The CDR3 covers 15 residues. After removal of 8 bases from V and 4 bases from J, the junction contained 12 bases not matched to a gene. The CDR3 loop is CASGTGTRGGETQYF. The DNA for the CDR3 is TGTGCCAGTGGAACCGGGACTAGAGGTGGAGAGACCCAGTACTTC.

This clone was seen a single time. The CDR3 bases are TGCGCCAGCAGCCAAGATCTTGTAGGGGGGCTGCTCTCCTACGAGCAGTACTTC. This sequence encodes CASSQDLVGGLLSYEQYF. The chain combines TRBV4-3 with TRBJ2-7, with D perhaps assigned TRBD1 or TRBD2 (6 bases each). This CDR3 spans 18 amino acids. The germline V gene encodes CDR1 LGHNA and CDR2 YSLEER. V shed 0 bases and J shed 0 bases, with 18 bases lying between them.

This clone appeared a single time. At one of its ends the junction is not consistent with the germline gene, which may arise from a read error. The rearrangement links TRBV15 to TRBJ1-4, with D tentatively TRBD1 (5 bases). CDR1 and CDR2 (germline): LNHNV, YYDKDF (reference sequence). The CDR3 is 11 residues long. The CDR3 nucleotides are TGTGCCACCAGCGGAGAGGGGAAACTGTTTTTT. Translating it yields CATSGEGKLFF. The variable domain in full, with the rest retrieved from reference TRBV15 and TRBJ1-4, is DAMVIQNPRYQVTQFGKPVTLSCSQTLNHNVMYWYQQKSSQAPKLLFHYYDKDFNNEADTPDNFQSRRPNTSFCFLDIRSPGLGDTAMYLCATSGEGKLFFGSGTQLSVL.